The 8 T cell receptor beta chains reported below all come from one sample, sequenced in a study of control samples from healthy donors and cancer patients. Method: immunoSEQ multiplex PCR; TCRdb's copy keeps in-frame clones and lacks some. The sample lists approximately 120,000 clones, about 90% occurring once. Specimen: blood. These receptors originate from a man aged 18 to 29 in good health.

V is TRBV30 and J is TRBJ2-1, with a possible D match to TRBD2 (5 bases). Germline V lookup: CDR1 GTSNPN, CDR2 SVGIG (reference sequence). The germline V and J ends were trimmed by 5 bases and 5 bases, with 10 bases remaining between them. The CDR3 runs to 12 residues. CDR3: CAWAGINNEQFF. DNA for the CDR3: TGTGCCTGGGCCGGGATAAACAATGAGCAGTTCTTC.

This clone was counted only a few times. The chain recombines TRBV7-3 with TRBJ2-3, with D tentatively TRBD2 (6 bases). The V end lost 6 bases, the J end lost 7 bases, and 17 bases lay between the germline ends. Germline V gene sequence: CDR1 SGHTA, CDR2 FQGTGA. This CDR3 spans 14 amino acids. As DNA, the CDR3 is TGTGCCAGCAGTCTAGGGCGGGGTTTGTATACGCAGTATTTT. It codes for CASSLGRGLYTQYF.

Details on this clone: The CDR3 ends on some other residue instead of the conserved phenylalanine or tryptophan, so this is likely a read error. The DNA is left out, because the CDR3 cannot be placed on it with certainty; the CDR3 is given as TCRdb lists it. This chain connects TRBV5-3 to TRBJ2-7; the table gives TRBD2 as D, unverified against the DNA. TRBV5-3 is reported as an ORF; its role is uncertain. The CDR3 has 17 amino acids, counting both end residues. CDR3 sequence: CARSLVWVVLRVLARSD.

This clone showed up just a few times. The sample contains more than one DNA sequence encoding this CDR3. This rearrangement joins TRBV7-3 to TRBJ1-3, with D maybe TRBD1 (6 bases). Germline V gene sequence: CDR1 SGHTA, CDR2 FQGTGA. This CDR3 is 18 amino acids long. Trimming cost V 1 base and J 4 bases, with 20 bases left between them. CDR3 nucleotide sequence: TGTGCCAGCAGCTTAAATGGAGGGGCGGGGGCATCAGGAAACACCATATATTTT. It encodes CASSLNGGAGASGNTIYF.

The chain employs TRBV16 and TRBJ2-6; D not resolved. The CDR3 is made up of 15 amino acids. Germline lookup yields CDR1 KGHSY and CDR2 FQNENV. Trimming pared 4 bases from V and 0 bases from J, leaving 7 bases between. The CDR3 protein is CASSLINSGANVLTF. The DNA of the CDR3 is TGTGCCAGCAGCCTAATTAACTCTGGGGCCAACGTCCTGACTTTC.

The chain uses TRBV4-1 and TRBJ1-4; TRBD1 is a possible D gene (5 bases). This CDR3 has 13 residues. Germline CDR1 MGHRA, CDR2 YSYEKL. V dropped 8 bases and J dropped 5 bases, with 12 bases sitting between them. The CDR3 bases are TGCGCCAGCCTCGGGACGGTGAATGAAAAACTGTTTTTT. Translated: CASLGTVNEKLFF.

The chain employs TRBV25-1 and TRBJ1-1; tentative D call: TRBD1 (5 bases). Germline lookup yields CDR1 MGHDK and CDR2 SYGVNS. The CDR3 is 12 amino acids. The V and J ends lost 5 bases and 1 base respectively, with 5 bases between them. The CDR3 nucleotides are TGTGCCAGCAGTAGGGGGAACACTGAAGCTTTCTTT. This encodes CASSRGNTEAFF.

The V and J genes are TRBV2 and TRBJ2-7; D gene ambiguous. This CDR3 comprises 11 residues. V shed 3 bases and J shed 10 bases, with 10 bases lying between them. Per germline, CDR1 SNHLY and CDR2 FYNNEI. The CDR3 reads CASSEPAAQYF. CDR3 coding DNA: TGTGCCAGCAGTGAGCCGGCGGCACAGTACTTC.